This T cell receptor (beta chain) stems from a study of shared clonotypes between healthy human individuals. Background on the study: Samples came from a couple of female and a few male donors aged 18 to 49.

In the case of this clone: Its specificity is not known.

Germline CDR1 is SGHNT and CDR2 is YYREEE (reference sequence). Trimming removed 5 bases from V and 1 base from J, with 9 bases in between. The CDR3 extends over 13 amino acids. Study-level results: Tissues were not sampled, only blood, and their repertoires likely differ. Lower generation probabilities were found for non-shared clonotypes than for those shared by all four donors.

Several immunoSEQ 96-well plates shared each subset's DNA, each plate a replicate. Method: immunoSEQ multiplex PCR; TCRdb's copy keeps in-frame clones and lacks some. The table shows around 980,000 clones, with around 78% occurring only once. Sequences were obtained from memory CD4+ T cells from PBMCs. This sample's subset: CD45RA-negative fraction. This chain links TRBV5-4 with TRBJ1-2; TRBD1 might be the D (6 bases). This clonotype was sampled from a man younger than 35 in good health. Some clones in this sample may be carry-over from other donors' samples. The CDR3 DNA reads TGTGCCAGCAGTAAGGGGGTTAACTATGGCTACACCTTC. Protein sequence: CASSKGVNYGYTF.